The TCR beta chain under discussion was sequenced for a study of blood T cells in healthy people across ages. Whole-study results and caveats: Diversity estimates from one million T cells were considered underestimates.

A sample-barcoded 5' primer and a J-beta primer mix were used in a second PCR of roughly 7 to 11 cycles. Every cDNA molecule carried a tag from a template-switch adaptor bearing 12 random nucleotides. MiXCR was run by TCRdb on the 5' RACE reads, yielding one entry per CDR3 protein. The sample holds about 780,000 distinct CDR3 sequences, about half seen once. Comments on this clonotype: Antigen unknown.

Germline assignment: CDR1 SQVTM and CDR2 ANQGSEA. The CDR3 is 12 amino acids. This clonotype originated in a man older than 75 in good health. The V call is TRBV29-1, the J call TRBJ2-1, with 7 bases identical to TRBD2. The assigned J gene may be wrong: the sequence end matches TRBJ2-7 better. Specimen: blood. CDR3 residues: CSAELANNEQYF. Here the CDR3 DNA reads TGCAGCGCGGAACTAGCGAACAATGAGCAGTACTTC.